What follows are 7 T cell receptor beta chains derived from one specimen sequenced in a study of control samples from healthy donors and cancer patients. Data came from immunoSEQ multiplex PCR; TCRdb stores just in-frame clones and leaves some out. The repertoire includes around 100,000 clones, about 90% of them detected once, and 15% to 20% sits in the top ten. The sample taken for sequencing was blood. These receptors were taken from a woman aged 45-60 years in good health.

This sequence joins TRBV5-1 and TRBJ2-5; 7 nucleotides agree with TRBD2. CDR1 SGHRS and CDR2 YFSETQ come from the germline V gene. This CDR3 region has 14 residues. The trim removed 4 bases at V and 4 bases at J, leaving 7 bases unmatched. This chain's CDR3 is CASSQRWGGETQYF. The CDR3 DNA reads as TGCGCCAGCAGCCAGCGGTGGGGGGGAGAGACCCAGTACTTC.

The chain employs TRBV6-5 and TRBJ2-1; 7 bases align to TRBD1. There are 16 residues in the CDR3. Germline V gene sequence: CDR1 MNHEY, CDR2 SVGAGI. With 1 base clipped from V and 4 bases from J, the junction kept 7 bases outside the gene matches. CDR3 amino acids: CASSYWGTDGYNEQFF. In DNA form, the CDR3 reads TGTGCCAGCAGTTACTGGGGGACAGATGGTTACAATGAGCAGTTCTTC.

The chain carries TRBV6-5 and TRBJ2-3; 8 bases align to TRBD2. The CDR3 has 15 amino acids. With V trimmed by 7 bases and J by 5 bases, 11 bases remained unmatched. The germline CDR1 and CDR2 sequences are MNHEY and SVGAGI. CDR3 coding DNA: TGTGCCAGCATTCGGAGCGGGAGTCGTAGAGATACGCAGTATTTT. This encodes CASIRSGSRRDTQYF.

The CDR3 DNA is TGTGCCAGCAGTTATTTGAATTCACCCCTCCACTTT. Protein product: CASSYLNSPLHF. The rearrangement uses TRBV6-5 and TRBJ1-6, with D hard to call. Trimming stripped 3 bases from V and 7 bases from J, with 4 bases between. CDR1 MNHEY and CDR2 SVGAGI come from the germline V gene. This CDR3 is 12 amino acids long.

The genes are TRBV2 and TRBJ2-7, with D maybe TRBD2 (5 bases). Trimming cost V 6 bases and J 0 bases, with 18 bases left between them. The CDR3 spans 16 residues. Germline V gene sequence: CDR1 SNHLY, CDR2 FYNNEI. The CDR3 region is CASRPTDYLNSYEQYF. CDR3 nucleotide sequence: TGTGCCAGCAGGCCAACTGACTACCTAAACTCCTACGAGCAGTACTTC.

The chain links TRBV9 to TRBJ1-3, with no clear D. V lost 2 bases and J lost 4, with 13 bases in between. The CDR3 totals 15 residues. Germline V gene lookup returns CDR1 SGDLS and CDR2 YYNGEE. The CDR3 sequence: CASSVEPNLGNTIYF. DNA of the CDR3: TGTGCCAGCAGCGTCGAACCCAACCTAGGAAACACCATATATTTT. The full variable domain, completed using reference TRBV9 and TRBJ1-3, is DSGVTQTPKHLITATGQRVTLRCSPRSGDLSVYWYQQSLDQGLQFLIQYYNGEERAKGNILERFSAQQFPDLHSELNLSSLELGDSALYFCASSVEPNLGNTIYFGEGSWLTVV.

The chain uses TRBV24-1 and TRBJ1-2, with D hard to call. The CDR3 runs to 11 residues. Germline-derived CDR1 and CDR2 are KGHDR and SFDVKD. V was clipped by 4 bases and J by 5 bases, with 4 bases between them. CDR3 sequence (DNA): TGTGCCACCAGTGACCTTTATGGCTACACCTTC. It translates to CATSDLYGYTF.